The TCR beta chain under discussion was sequenced for a study of shared clonotypes between healthy human individuals. Each sample came from a Caucasian adult donor living in Nashville, Tennessee. Only in-frame clones appear in the TCRdb table, and some are missing; sequencing was by immunoSEQ multiplex PCR. The sample carries 950,000 to 1,100,000 clones, roughly 80% recorded once. Study-wide results and limits: Non-shared clonotypes displayed generation probabilities falling below those of clonotypes present in all four donors.

In its sample, this clone was seen once. The antigen remains undetermined. Germline loops: CDR1 SGHTA, CDR2 FQGNSA. CDR3 length: 14 residues. V lost 3 bases and J 5 bases, leaving 13 bases between the germline ends. The rearrangement uses TRBV7-2 and TRBJ1-1, with no clear D. This sequence was found in a man aged 18 to 30 in good health. Sequencing was performed on memory CD4+ T cells sorted from blood. Stated subset: CD45RA-negative fraction. CDR3 protein: CASSFARAQTEAFF. In DNA form, the CDR3 reads TGTGCCAGCAGCTTCGCGAGGGCCCAGACTGAAGCTTTCTTT.